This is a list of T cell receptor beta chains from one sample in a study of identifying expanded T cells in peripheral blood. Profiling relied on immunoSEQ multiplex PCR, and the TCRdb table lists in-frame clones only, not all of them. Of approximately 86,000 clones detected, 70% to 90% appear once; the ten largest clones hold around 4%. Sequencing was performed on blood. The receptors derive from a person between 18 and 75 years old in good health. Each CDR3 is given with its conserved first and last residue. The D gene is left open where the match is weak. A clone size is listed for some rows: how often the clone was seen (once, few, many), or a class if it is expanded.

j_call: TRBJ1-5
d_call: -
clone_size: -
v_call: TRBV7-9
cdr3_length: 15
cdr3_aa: CASSLGVGHNQPQHF
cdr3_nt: TGTGCCAGCAGCTTAGGGGTCGGGCACAATCAGCCCCAGCATTTT

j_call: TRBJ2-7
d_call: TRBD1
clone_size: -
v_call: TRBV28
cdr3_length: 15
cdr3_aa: CASKPPGQGFYEQYF
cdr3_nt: TGTGCCAGCAAACCGCCGGGACAGGGGTTCTACGAGCAGTACTTC

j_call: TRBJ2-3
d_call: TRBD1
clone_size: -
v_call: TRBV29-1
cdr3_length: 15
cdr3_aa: CSGRTTGGGTDTQYF
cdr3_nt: TGCAGCGGACGAACGACAGGGGGGGGCACAGATACGCAGTATTTT

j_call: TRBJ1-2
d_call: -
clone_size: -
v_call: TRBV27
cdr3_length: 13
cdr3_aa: CASSFLTGEGYTF
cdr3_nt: TGTGCCAGCAGTTTTCTGACCGGTGAAGGCTACACCTTC

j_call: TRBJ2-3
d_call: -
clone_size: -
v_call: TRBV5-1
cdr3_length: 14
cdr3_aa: CASSSNGPPDTQYF
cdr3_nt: TGCGCCAGCAGCAGTAATGGACCCCCAGATACGCAGTATTTT

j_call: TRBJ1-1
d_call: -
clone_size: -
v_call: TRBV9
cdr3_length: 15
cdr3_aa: CASSLRSSPNTEAFF
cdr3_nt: TGTGCCAGCAGCCTCCGGTCCTCGCCCAACACTGAAGCTTTCTTT

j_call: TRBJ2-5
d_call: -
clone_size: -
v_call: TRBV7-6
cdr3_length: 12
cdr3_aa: CASSSSFETQYF
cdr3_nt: TGTGCCAGCAGCTCGTCTTTCGAGACCCAGTACTTC

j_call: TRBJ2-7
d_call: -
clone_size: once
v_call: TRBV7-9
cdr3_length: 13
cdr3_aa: CASSLYGAYEQYF
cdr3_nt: TGTGCCAGCAGCTTATATGGGGCCTACGAGCAGTACTTC

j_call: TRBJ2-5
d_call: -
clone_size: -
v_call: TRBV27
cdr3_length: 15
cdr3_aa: CASSTGQGRRETQYF
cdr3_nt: TGTGCCAGCAGTACAGGGCAGGGCCGCCGCGAGACCCAGTACTTC

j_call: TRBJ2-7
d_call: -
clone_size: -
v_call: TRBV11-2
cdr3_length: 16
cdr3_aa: CASSSSRDFYSYEQYF
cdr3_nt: TGTGCCAGCAGCTCGTCCCGGGACTTTTACTCCTACGAGCAGTACTTC

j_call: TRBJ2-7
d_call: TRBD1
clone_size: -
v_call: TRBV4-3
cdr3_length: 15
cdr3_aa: CASSQVADRDYEQYF
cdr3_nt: TGCGCCAGCAGCCAAGTTGCGGACAGGGACTACGAGCAGTACTTC

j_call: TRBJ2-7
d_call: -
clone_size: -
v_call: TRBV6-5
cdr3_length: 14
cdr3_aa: CASSYDWGTYEQYF
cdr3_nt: TGTGCCAGCAGTTACGACTGGGGTACCTACGAGCAGTACTTC

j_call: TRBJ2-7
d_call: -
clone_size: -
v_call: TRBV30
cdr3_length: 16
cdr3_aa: CAWSNRRAVVSYEQYF
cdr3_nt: TGTGCCTGGAGTAACCGGAGGGCAGTAGTTTCCTACGAGCAGTACTTC

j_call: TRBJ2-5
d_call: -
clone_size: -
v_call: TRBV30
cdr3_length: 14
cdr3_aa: CAWSGVQGQGTQYF
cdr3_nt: TGTGCCTGGAGTGGGGTGCAGGGCCAGGGGACCCAGTACTTC

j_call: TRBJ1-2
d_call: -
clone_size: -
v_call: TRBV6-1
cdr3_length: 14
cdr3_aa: CASILKHREDGYTF
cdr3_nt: TGTGCCAGCATCTTGAAGCACAGGGAGGATGGCTACACCTTC

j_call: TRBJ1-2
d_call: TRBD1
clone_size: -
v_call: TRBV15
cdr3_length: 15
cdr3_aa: CATGMPGQEAYGYTF
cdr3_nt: TGTGCCACCGGGATGCCGGGACAGGAGGCCTATGGCTACACCTTC

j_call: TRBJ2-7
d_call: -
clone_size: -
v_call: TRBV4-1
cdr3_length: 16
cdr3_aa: CASSYARGPAYYEQYF
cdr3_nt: TGCGCCAGCAGCTACGCAAGGGGACCCGCCTACTACGAGCAGTACTTC

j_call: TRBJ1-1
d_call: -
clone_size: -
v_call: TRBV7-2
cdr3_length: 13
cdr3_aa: CASSSISRTEAFF
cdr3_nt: TGTGCCAGCAGCTCCATCAGCAGGACCGAAGCTTTCTTT

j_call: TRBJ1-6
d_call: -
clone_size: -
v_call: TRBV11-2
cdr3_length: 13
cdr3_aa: CASSLESNSPLHF
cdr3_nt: TGTGCCAGCAGCTTGGAGTCGAATTCACCCCTCCACTTT

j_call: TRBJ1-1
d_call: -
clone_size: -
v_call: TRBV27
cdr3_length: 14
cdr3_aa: CASRLGHLNTEAFF
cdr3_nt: TGTGCCAGCCGCTTGGGACACCTGAACACTGAAGCTTTCTTT

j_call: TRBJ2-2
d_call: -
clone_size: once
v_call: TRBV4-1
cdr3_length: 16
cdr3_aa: CASSRQRGPSTGELFF
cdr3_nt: TGCGCCAGCAGCCGTCAAAGGGGACCCTCGACCGGGGAGCTGTTTTTT

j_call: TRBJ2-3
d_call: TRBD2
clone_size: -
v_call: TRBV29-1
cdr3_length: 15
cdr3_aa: CSVEKLAGSTDTQYF
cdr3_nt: TGCAGCGTTGAGAAACTAGCGGGGAGCACAGATACGCAGTATTTT

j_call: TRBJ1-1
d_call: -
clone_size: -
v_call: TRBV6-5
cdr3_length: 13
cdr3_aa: CASFDSMNTEAFF
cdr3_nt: TGTGCCAGTTTTGACTCAATGAACACTGAAGCTTTCTTT

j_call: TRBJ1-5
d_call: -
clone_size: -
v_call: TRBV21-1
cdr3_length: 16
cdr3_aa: CASSPSGPGVNQPQHF
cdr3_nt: TGTGCCAGCAGCCCAAGTGGGCCAGGGGTCAATCAGCCCCAGCATTTT

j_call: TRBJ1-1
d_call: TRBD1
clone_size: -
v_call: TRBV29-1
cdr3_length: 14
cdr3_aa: CSVEPGQPNTEAFF
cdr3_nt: TGCAGCGTAGAGCCGGGACAGCCCAACACTGAAGCTTTCTTT

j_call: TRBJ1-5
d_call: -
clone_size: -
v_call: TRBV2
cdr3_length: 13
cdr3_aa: CASSVAVHQPQHF
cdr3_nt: TGTGCCAGCAGTGTGGCAGTTCATCAGCCCCAGCATTTT

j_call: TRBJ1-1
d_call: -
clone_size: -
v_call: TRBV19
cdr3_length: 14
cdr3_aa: CASSLSRGGTEAFF
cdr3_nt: TGTGCCAGTAGTCTCAGCAGGGGTGGCACTGAAGCTTTCTTT

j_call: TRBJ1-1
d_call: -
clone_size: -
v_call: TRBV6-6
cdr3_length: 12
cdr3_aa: CASSRQNTEAFF
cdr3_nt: TGTGCCAGCAGCCGACAGAACACTGAAGCTTTCTTT

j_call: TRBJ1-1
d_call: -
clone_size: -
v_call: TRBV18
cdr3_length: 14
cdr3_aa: CASSPSFKNTEAFF
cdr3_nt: TGTGCCAGCTCACCCTCGTTTAAGAACACTGAAGCTTTCTTT

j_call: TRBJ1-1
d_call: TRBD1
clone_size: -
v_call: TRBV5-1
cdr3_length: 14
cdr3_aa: CASSWTGLNTEAFF
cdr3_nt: TGCGCCAGCAGCTGGACAGGGCTGAACACTGAAGCTTTCTTT

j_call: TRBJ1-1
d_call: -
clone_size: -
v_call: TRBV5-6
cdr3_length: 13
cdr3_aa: CASSFSVNTEAFF
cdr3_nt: TGTGCCAGCAGCTTTTCTGTGAACACTGAAGCTTTCTTT

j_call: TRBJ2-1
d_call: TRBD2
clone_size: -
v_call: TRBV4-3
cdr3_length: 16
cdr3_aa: CASSQTSGGAYNEQFF
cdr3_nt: TGCGCCAGCAGCCAGACTAGCGGGGGGGCCTACAATGAGCAGTTCTTC

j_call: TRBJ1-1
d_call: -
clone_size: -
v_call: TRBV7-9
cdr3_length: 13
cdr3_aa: CASSRDPNTEAFF
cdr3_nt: TGTGCCAGCAGTCGGGACCCGAACACTGAAGCTTTCTTT

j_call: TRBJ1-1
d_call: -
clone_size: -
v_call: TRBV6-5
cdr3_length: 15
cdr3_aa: CASSYSWSSNTEAFF
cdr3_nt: TGTGCCAGCAGTTACTCGTGGAGCTCGAACACTGAAGCTTTCTTT

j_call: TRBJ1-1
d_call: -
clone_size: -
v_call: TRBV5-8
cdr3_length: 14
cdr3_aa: CASSSRGRDTEAFF
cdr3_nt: TGTGCCAGCAGCTCCAGGGGTCGAGACACTGAAGCTTTCTTT

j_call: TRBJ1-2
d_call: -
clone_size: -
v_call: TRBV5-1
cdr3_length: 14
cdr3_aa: CASSFAGSTYGYTF
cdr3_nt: TGCGCCAGCAGCTTTGCCGGGAGCACGTATGGCTACACCTTC